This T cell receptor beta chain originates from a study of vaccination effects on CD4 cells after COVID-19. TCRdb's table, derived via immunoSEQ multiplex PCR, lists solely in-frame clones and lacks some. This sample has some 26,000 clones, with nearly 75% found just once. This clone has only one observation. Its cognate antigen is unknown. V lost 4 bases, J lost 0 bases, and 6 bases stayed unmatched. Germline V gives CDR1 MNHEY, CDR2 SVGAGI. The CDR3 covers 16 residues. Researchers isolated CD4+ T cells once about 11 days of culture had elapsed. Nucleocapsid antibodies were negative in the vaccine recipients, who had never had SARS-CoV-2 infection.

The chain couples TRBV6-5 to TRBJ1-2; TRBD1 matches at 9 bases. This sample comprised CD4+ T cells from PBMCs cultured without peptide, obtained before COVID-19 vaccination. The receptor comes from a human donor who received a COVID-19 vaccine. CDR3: CASSLTGGRSNYGYTF. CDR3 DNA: TGTGCCAGCAGTTTGACAGGGGGACGATCTAACTATGGCTACACCTTC.